A single sample gave rise to the 19 T cell receptor beta chains below, sequenced in a study of blood T cell repertoires in COVID-19 (dated by TCRdb to the early 2020s). Libraries were built with the immunoSEQ multiplex PCR assay. TCRdb stores this immuneACCESS table with in-frame sequences only. Part of the clones is absent; in the studies checked, under half of the shortfall reflects unresolved V genes, and no reason is known for the rest. Recorded for this sample are 300,000 to 350,000 clones; approximately 88% of them occurred a single time. The leading ten clones occupy less than 5.5% of the sample. Sequenced: PBMCs or T cells enriched from blood (not recorded which). Receptor source: a man between 25 and 39 years old who had recovered from COVID-19.

The chain has TRBV19 and TRBJ1-5; D is undetermined. V shed 3 bases and J shed 3 bases, with 12 bases lying between them. Germline V CDR1 and CDR2: LNHDA, SQIVND (reference sequence). The CDR3 totals 15 residues. CDR3 amino acids: CASSIGGLLNQPQHF. In DNA, the CDR3 is TGTGCCAGTAGTATCGGAGGGTTGCTCAATCAGCCCCAGCATTTT.

The V gene is TRBV3-1 (or the pseudogene TRBV3-2), the J gene TRBJ2-1; 13 nucleotides line up with TRBD2. Germline V gene data show CDR1 as LGHDT and CDR2 as YNNKEL (reference sequence). The junction had 3 bases not matched to a gene; V was cut back by 1 base and J by 0 bases. The CDR3 consists of 18 residues. The CDR3 nucleotides read TGTGCCAGCAGCCAAGGACTAGCGGGGGGCCACTCCTACAATGAGCAGTTCTTC. Amino acids: CASSQGLAGGHSYNEQFF.

This clone was found once. J is TRBJ2-2 and V is TRBV9, with 10 bases matching TRBD2. CDR3 length: 15 amino acids. Germline CDR1 is SGDLS and CDR2 is YYNGEE. Trimming took 4 bases from V and 7 from J; bases not matched to a gene: 7. In DNA form, the CDR3 reads TGTGCCAGCAGCCCCGATAGCGGGGGGCGCGGGGAGCTGTTTTTT. Translated: CASSPDSGGRGELFF. Complete variable domain (other parts from reference TRBV9 and TRBJ2-2): DSGVTQTPKHLITATGQRVTLRCSPRSGDLSVYWYQQSLDQGLQFLIQYYNGEERAKGNILERFSAQQFPDLHSELNLSSLELGDSALYFCASSPDSGGRGELFFGEGSRLTVL.

The chain uses TRBV19 and TRBJ2-1; the match to TRBD1 covers 10 bases. This CDR3 comprises 15 residues. Germline V lookup: CDR1 LNHDA, CDR2 SQIVND (reference sequence). V lost 5 bases and J lost 7; bases outside the gene matches: 8. CDR3 in amino acids: CASSGRDRGLNEQFF. In DNA form, the CDR3 reads TGTGCCAGTAGTGGCCGGGACAGGGGTTTAAATGAGCAGTTCTTC.

This sequence joins TRBV7-6 and TRBJ2-2; 9 bases are shared with TRBD1. The germline V gene encodes CDR1 SGHVS and CDR2 FNYEAQ. The CDR3 runs to 17 residues. V trimming: 5 bases; J trimming: 6 bases; junction bases outside the gene matches: 13. The CDR3 region is CASSVLGGTGPAGELFF. CDR3 DNA sequence: TGTGCCAGCAGCGTGCTGGGGGGGACAGGGCCCGCCGGGGAGCTGTTTTTT.

This rearrangement joins TRBV5-1 to TRBJ2-7; TRBD1 matches at 9 bases. With 0 bases clipped from V and 6 bases from J, the junction kept 7 bases outside the gene matches. This CDR3 spans 15 amino acids. Germline V gene data show CDR1 as SGHRS and CDR2 as YFSETQ. CDR3 amino acids: CASSLEGQGTREQYF. The CDR3 coding sequence is TGCGCCAGCAGCTTGGAGGGACAGGGAACTCGCGAGCAGTACTTC.

The chain joins TRBV19 to TRBJ1-6, with no clear D. This CDR3 has 16 amino acids. Germline V CDR1 and CDR2: LNHDA, SQIVND (reference sequence). V gave up 6 bases and J gave up 3 bases, with 15 bases separating them. The CDR3 nucleotides are TGTGCCAGTAGCGACGGGAGAGGGTACTATAATTCACCCCTCCACTTT. Its translation is CASSDGRGYYNSPLHF.

The chain recombines TRBV10-2 with TRBJ2-1; the D gene is possibly TRBD2 (5 bases). The CDR3 sequence is 14 residues long. Trimming took off 10 bases at V and 7 bases at J, with 20 bases between the two ends. Germline CDR1 WSHSY, CDR2 SAAADI. The DNA for the CDR3 is TGCGCCACGGGTCAAGCTAGCAGTTCTAATGAGCAGTTCTTC. This gives the protein CATGQASSSNEQFF.

The rearrangement joins TRBV19 to TRBJ2-7, with TRBD1 matching 10 bases. Trimming removed 8 bases from V and 5 bases from J; junction bases left unmatched: 9. The CDR3 totals 14 residues. Germline V lookup: CDR1 LNHDA, CDR2 SQIVND (reference sequence). The CDR3 DNA sequence: TGTGCCAGTTTTGATGGACAGGGGGACCACGAGCAGTACTTC. Translating gives CASFDGQGDHEQYF. The variable domain in full, with the rest retrieved from reference TRBV19 and TRBJ2-7, is DGGITQSPKYLFRKEGQNVTLSCEQNLNHDAMYWYRQDPGQGLRLIYYSQIVNDFQKGDIAEGYSVSREKKESFPLTVTSAQKNPTAFYLCASFDGQGDHEQYFGPGTRLTVT.

The chain combines TRBV5-5 with TRBJ1-5; D gene ambiguous. Germline assignment: CDR1 SGHKS and CDR2 YYEKEE (reference sequence). The V end lost 0 bases, the J end lost 7 bases, and 11 bases lay between the germline ends. CDR3 length: 14 amino acids. The CDR3 DNA reads TGTGCCAGCAGCTTGGAAGGGAGAGGCCAGCCCCAGCATTTT. Encoded protein: CASSLEGRGQPQHF.

This chain uses TRBV9 with TRBJ2-1, with a tentative D call TRBD1 (5 bases). Trimming shortened V by 4 bases and J by 4 bases, and 12 bases separated the two germline ends. The CDR3 is 14 amino acids. Germline V gene data show CDR1 as SGDLS and CDR2 as YYNGEE. Written as DNA, the CDR3 is TGTGCCAGCAGCCCAACTTACAGGTACAATGAGCAGTTCTTC. Amino acid sequence: CASSPTYRYNEQFF. Combining the CDR3 with reference TRBV9 and TRBJ2-1 gives the whole variable domain DSGVTQTPKHLITATGQRVTLRCSPRSGDLSVYWYQQSLDQGLQFLIQYYNGEERAKGNILERFSAQQFPDLHSELNLSSLELGDSALYFCASSPTYRYNEQFFGPGTRLTVL.

The V and J genes are TRBV25-1 and TRBJ2-3, with 8 bases fitting TRBD1. With 3 bases clipped from V and 4 bases from J, the junction kept 3 bases outside the gene matches. The germline V gene has CDR1 MGHDK and CDR2 SYGVNS. There are 14 residues in the CDR3. CDR3: CASSDRGRSDTQYF. The DNA of the CDR3 is TGTGCCAGCAGTGACAGGGGGCGATCAGATACGCAGTATTTT.

The chain is built from TRBV7-9 and TRBJ2-4, with D possibly TRBD1 on 6 matching bases. The germline V gene has CDR1 SEHNR and CDR2 FQNEAQ (reference sequence). The CDR3 runs to 16 residues. The V gene lost 3 bases and the J gene lost 4 bases, with 16 bases spanning the gap. DNA for the CDR3: TGTGCCAGCAGCTTCCGTGACAGGCCTCCTAAAAACATTCAGTACTTC. Protein product: CASSFRDRPPKNIQYF. Full variable domain (remainder filled in from reference TRBV7-9 and TRBJ2-4): DTGVSQNPRHKITKRGQNVTFRCDPISEHNRLYWYRQTLGQGPEFLTYFQNEAQLEKSRLLSDRFSAERPKGSFSTLEIQRTEQGDSAMYLCASSFRDRPPKNIQYFGAGTRLSVL.

This clone is a singleton in its sample. The chain uses TRBV2 and TRBJ1-2; D remains unclear. CDR3 size: 13 residues. Germline values: CDR1 SNHLY, CDR2 FYNNEI. V lost 3 bases to trimming and J lost 1 base, with 6 bases between them. The CDR3 nucleotides are TGTGCCAGCAGTGAGGAGTTTAACTATGGCTACACCTTC. As protein: CASSEEFNYGYTF.

The chain recombines TRBV10-2 with TRBJ1-2, with D hard to call. Trimming took off 10 bases at V and 6 bases at J, with 12 bases between the two ends. Germline CDR1 WSHSY, CDR2 SAAADI. This CDR3 comprises 11 residues. The CDR3 spells CATFREDGYTF. CDR3 in DNA: TGCGCCACGTTTAGAGAGGATGGCTACACCTTC.

The V gene is TRBV6-1, the J gene TRBJ1-6, with TRBD1 matching over 10 bases. Germline-derived CDR1 and CDR2 are MNHNS and SASEGT. V dropped 3 bases and J dropped 10; count of bases not matched to a gene: 3. The CDR3 extends over 14 amino acids. The CDR3 protein is CASSEDRGWSPLHF. The CDR3 coding sequence is TGTGCCAGCAGTGAGGACAGGGGGTGGTCACCCCTCCACTTT.

Here the CDR3 DNA reads TGCGCCAGCAGCCAACCCCGCTTTGGGACAGGGCGTTACGAGCAGTACTTC. It specifies CASSQPRFGTGRYEQYF. The rearrangement links TRBV4-1 to TRBJ2-7; 9 nucleotides align to TRBD1. V trimming: 2 bases; J trimming: 4 bases; junction bases outside the gene matches: 12. The CDR3 has 17 residues. From germline, CDR1 is MGHRA and CDR2 YSYEKL.

This sequence joins TRBV7-8 and TRBJ1-1; D is perhaps TRBD1 (6 bases). This CDR3 is built from 14 residues. Trimming took 5 bases from V and 4 from J, leaving 14 bases between them. Per the germline V gene, CDR1 is SGHVS and CDR2 is FQNEAQ. DNA of the CDR3: TGTGCCAGCAGCCTCTCAGGGGTACGCACTGAAGCTTTCTTT. This encodes CASSLSGVRTEAFF.

The CDR3 region is CASSSWHLSNQPQHF. The CDR3 DNA sequence: TGTGCCAGTAGTAGTTGGCACCTTAGCAATCAGCCCCAGCATTTT. The rearrangement joins TRBV19 to TRBJ1-5; D is unresolved. The CDR3 runs 15 residues. V was clipped by 4 bases and J by 0 bases, with 10 bases between them. Germline V CDR1 and CDR2: LNHDA, SQIVND (reference sequence).